This T cell receptor (beta chain) was documented in a study of cytomegalovirus exposure and HLA in healthy donors. General study findings and limits: Roughly even sequencing depth across donors was the assumption behind the presence/absence analyses. Generally TCR sequences proved uncommon, though certain public TCRs appeared in numerous donors.

On this clone itself: Its antigen is currently unknown.

Germline-derived CDR1 and CDR2 are SGDLS and YYNGEE. CDR3 size: 16 residues. The V and J ends lost 4 bases and 3 bases, in that order; junction bases with no gene match: 11. The PCR ran on 60 Vbeta and 13 Jbeta primers. Sequencing was performed with immunoSEQ multiplex PCR; in TCRdb, only in-frame clones are kept and a portion is missing. The sample yields 200,000 or so clones, about two thirds seen once. The chain joins TRBV9 to TRBJ2-5, with 8 bases identical to TRBD2. Material: PBMCs. The clonotype was recovered from a man aged 35 to 55 in good health and CMV-seropositive. CDR3 region: CASSLGGTRSEETQYF. CDR3 nucleotides: TGTGCCAGCAGCCTTGGGGGGACTAGGAGTGAAGAGACCCAGTACTTC.